These 27 T cell receptor beta chains came from one sample sequenced in a study of molecular identifiers for immune sequencing clone quantification. TCRdb ran MiXCR on the PCR reads and lists one entry per CDR3 protein. The table shows some 8,500 distinct CDR3 sequences, with over 13% occurring only once. Source material: naive CD8+ T cells from blood, with Jurkat cell RNA spiked in. Sample subset: FACS-sorted CD8+CD4-CCR7+CD45RA+ naive T cells. All receptors derive from a human donor in good health. Some libraries in this study had Jurkat cell RNA spiked in.

This clonotype has a count of ten or more. The chain links TRBV4-3 to TRBJ1-6, with no clear D. V lost 1 base, J lost 9 bases, and 7 bases lay in between. This CDR3 region has 13 residues. CDR1 is LGHNA, CDR2 YSLEER, per germline. The CDR3, as DNA: TGCGCCAGCAGCCAAGGAGGCCTTTCACCCCTCCACTTT. Protein sequence: CASSQGGLSPLHF.

This chain connects TRBV7-9 to TRBJ1-1; 7 nucleotides line up with TRBD1. V shed 4 bases and J 0 bases; nucleotides not matched to a gene: 11. Germline V gene data show CDR1 as SEHNR and CDR2 as FQNEAQ (reference sequence). The CDR3 has 17 amino acids. CDR3 region: CASSSSPGTEMNTEAFF. The CDR3, as DNA: TGTGCCAGCAGCTCAAGCCCCGGGACAGAAATGAACACTGAAGCTTTCTTT.

Many counts were recorded for this clonotype. The chain combines TRBV2 with TRBJ2-1; 10 bases line up with TRBD2. This CDR3 is 18 amino acids long. Germline V gives CDR1 SNHLY, CDR2 FYNNEI. The ends lost 5 bases at V and 0 bases at J; junction bases unmatched: 10. The CDR3 sequence: CASSLSGGFRPSYNEQFF. CDR3 bases: TGTGCCAGCAGTCTTAGCGGGGGGTTTCGACCCTCCTACAATGAGCAGTTCTTC.

This clonotype was recorded many times. This rearrangement joins TRBV30 to TRBJ2-1, with D possibly TRBD2 on 5 matching bases. In germline, CDR1 is GTSNPN, CDR2 SVGIG (reference sequence). The V gene lost 3 bases and the J gene lost 8 bases, with 11 bases spanning the gap. This CDR3 region has 12 residues. CDR3 sequence reads: CAWSEGFDEQFF. The CDR3 DNA sequence: TGTGCCTGGAGCGAGGGTTTTGATGAGCAGTTCTTC. Drawing the rest from reference TRBV30 and TRBJ2-1, the complete variable domain is SQTIHQWPATLVQPVGSPLSLECTVEGTSNPNLYWYRQAAGRGLQLLFYSVGIGQISSEVPQNLSASRPQDRQFILSSKKLLLSDSGFYLCAWSEGFDEQFFGPGTRLTVL.

This clonotype has a handful of counts. V and J are TRBV28 and TRBJ2-2; D remains unclear. In germline, CDR1 is MDHEN, CDR2 SYDVKM. The ends were cut back, 7 bases at V and 7 bases at J, with 13 bases in the middle. The CDR3 length is 13 residues. The CDR3 is CASISWFDGELFF. CDR3 coding DNA: TGTGCCAGCATTTCCTGGTTTGACGGGGAGCTGTTTTTT.

In its sample, this clonotype is medium-sized. V is TRBV10-3 and J is TRBJ2-5; TRBD2 matches at 10 bases. The CDR3 is 18 amino acids. Trimming at V came to 7 bases and at J to 1 base, leaving 15 bases not matched to a gene. The V gene's germline CDR1 is ENHRY and CDR2 SYGVKD. CDR3 DNA sequence: TGTGCCATCATGAACGGGGTAGCGGGGGGTCATTTCCAAGAGACCCAGTACTTC. It specifies CAIMNGVAGGHFQETQYF.

This clonotype counts as medium-sized (0.01 to 0.1%). The chain employs TRBV20-1 and TRBJ2-2; 8 nucleotides agree with TRBD2. V lost 0 bases to trimming and J lost 4 bases; unmatched junction nucleotides: 13. Germline V gene sequence: CDR1 DFQATT, CDR2 SNEGSKA (reference sequence). CDR3 length equals 18 residues. Written as DNA, the CDR3 is TGCAGTGCTAGAGATCCCGGTTACCGGGGGGGCATCACCGGGGAGCTGTTTTTT. Translation gives CSARDPGYRGGITGELFF.

This clonotype was observed many times. The rearrangement joins TRBV11-2 to TRBJ1-2, with 9 bases matching TRBD1. Per the germline V gene, CDR1 is SGHAT and CDR2 is FQNNGV. This CDR3 spans 14 amino acids. The junction had 3 bases not matched to a gene; V was cut back by 3 bases and J by 4 bases. The CDR3 protein is CASSLGQGVYGYTF. The CDR3 DNA is TGTGCCAGCAGCTTGGGACAGGGAGTCTATGGCTACACCTTC.

This clonotype is medium-sized in the sample. This chain connects TRBV6-5 to TRBJ2-2; D is possibly TRBD1 (5 bases). This CDR3 spans 13 amino acids. V was clipped by 4 bases and J by 4 bases, with 7 bases between them. Per the germline V gene, CDR1 is MNHEY and CDR2 is SVGAGI. The CDR3 sequence is CASSSQVTGELFF. The CDR3 coding sequence is TGTGCCAGCAGTTCACAGGTCACCGGGGAGCTGTTTTTT.

The table lists this clonotype with many counts. This rearrangement joins TRBV4-1 to TRBJ2-7; the D gene is possibly TRBD2 (5 bases). Germline V CDR1 and CDR2: MGHRA, YSYEKL. The CDR3 extends over 15 amino acids. Between the trimmed V and J ends, which lost 3 bases and 3 bases, there was a span of 15 bases. This CDR3 is CASSHEASRVYEQYF. The CDR3 DNA sequence: TGCGCCAGCAGCCACGAAGCTAGCCGGGTCTACGAGCAGTACTTC.

This clonotype showed up many times. V usage is TRBV12-3 or TRBV12-4 and J usage is TRBJ2-7; D is perhaps TRBD1 (6 bases). The CDR3 totals 15 residues. The V end lost 1 base, the J end lost 3 bases, and 13 bases lay between the germline ends. The CDR3 sequence is CASSLGPGDFYEQYF. The CDR3 bases are TGTGCCAGCAGTTTAGGGCCAGGGGATTTCTACGAGCAGTACTTC.

There are a few counts of this clonotype. The conserved closing phenylalanine or tryptophan is absent in this CDR3, likely reflecting a read error. The V and J genes are TRBV7-9 and TRBJ2-4; possible D gene TRBD1, 6 bases. Germline V gene data show CDR1 as SEHNR and CDR2 as FQNEAQ (reference sequence). V lost 5 bases to trimming and J lost 3 bases, with 14 bases between them. This CDR3 spans 15 amino acids. CDR3: CASSLQGQRKNIQYL. DNA for the CDR3: TGTGCCAGCAGCCTCCAAGGACAGCGCAAAAACATTCAGTACCTC.

This clonotype appeared a few times. The chain joins TRBV28 to TRBJ2-7, with TRBD1 identical over 7 bases. This CDR3 is 18 amino acids long. V trimming: 6 bases; J trimming: 3 bases; junction bases outside the gene matches: 20. Germline CDR1 and CDR2: MDHEN and SYDVKM. The CDR3 here is CASSLGTAASMGYYEQYF. The CDR3 nucleotides read TGTGCCAGCAGCCTCGGGACAGCCGCGAGCATGGGCTACTACGAGCAGTACTTC.

Ten or more counts support this clonotype. The V and J genes are TRBV7-9 and TRBJ1-4; D uncertain. The CDR3 is made up of 14 amino acids. V lost 0 bases to trimming and J lost 5 bases, with 7 bases between them. Germline V lookup: CDR1 SEHNR, CDR2 FQNEAQ (reference sequence). CDR3 residues: CASSLAPENEKLFF. The CDR3 DNA reads as TGTGCCAGCAGCTTAGCGCCAGAGAATGAAAAACTGTTTTTT.

This clonotype was seen at least ten times. V and J are TRBV12-3 or TRBV12-4 and TRBJ2-7; TRBD2 matches at 7 bases. After removal of 4 bases from V and 3 bases from J, the junction contained 9 bases not matched to a gene. The CDR3 consists of 15 residues. CDR3 sequence (DNA): TGTGCCAGCAGTTCCGGGGGGTCTCTTCACTACGAGCAGTACTTC. Its translation: CASSSGGSLHYEQYF.

This clonotype has ten or more counts. The rearrangement links TRBV11-2 to TRBJ2-2; D might be TRBD1 (5 bases). Trimming stripped 3 bases from V and 6 bases from J, with 11 bases between. Germline V gives CDR1 SGHAT, CDR2 FQNNGV. This CDR3 is 14 amino acids long. CDR3 coding DNA: TGTGCCAGCAGCTTGATAGGGGATGCCGGGGAGCTGTTTTTT. As protein: CASSLIGDAGELFF. Supplemented by reference TRBV11-2 and TRBJ2-2, the full variable domain reads EAGVAQSPRYKIIEKRQSVAFWCNPISGHATLYWYQQILGQGPKLLIQFQNNGVVDDSQLPKDRFSAERLKGVDSTLKIQPAKLEDSAVYLCASSLIGDAGELFFGEGSRLTVL.

This clonotype occurred many times. This chain joins TRBV18 and TRBJ2-5; D might be TRBD2 (5 bases). The CDR3 runs to 14 residues. V lost 1 base, J lost 3 bases, and 9 bases lay in between. Germline CDR1 is KGHSH and CDR2 is LQKENI. CDR3 sequence reads: CASSPRGSEETQYF. The CDR3 DNA is TGTGCCAGCTCACCACGCGGGTCAGAAGAGACCCAGTACTTC.

By proportion, this clonotype is medium-sized. The genes are TRBV19 and TRBJ1-1, with unresolved D. The V end lost 1 base, the J end lost 0 bases, and 9 bases lay between the germline ends. This CDR3 region has 15 residues. From germline, CDR1 is LNHDA and CDR2 SQIVND (reference sequence). The CDR3 here is CASSIVWGVNTEAFF. CDR3 bases: TGTGCCAGTAGTATAGTCTGGGGAGTGAACACTGAAGCTTTCTTT.

This clonotype is medium-sized. This sequence joins TRBV27 and TRBJ2-7, with D perhaps being TRBD1 or TRBD2 (5 bases each). The CDR3 is 16 amino acids. V was pared by 4 bases and J by 1 base, with 17 bases between. The germline CDR1 and CDR2 sequences are MNHEY and SMNVEV (reference sequence). The DNA for the CDR3 is TGTGCCAGCAGTTCTTCCGGGACCCGAGCTTCCTACGAGCAGTACTTC. Its protein product is CASSSSGTRASYEQYF.

This clonotype was recorded at least ten times. The chain carries TRBV27 and TRBJ2-7; D is possibly TRBD2 (6 bases). The CDR3 has 13 residues. Trimming shortened V by 6 bases and J by 3 bases, and 12 bases separated the two germline ends. Germline lookup yields CDR1 MNHEY and CDR2 SMNVEV (reference sequence). This chain's CDR3 is CASSPRGDYEQYF. The CDR3 DNA reads TGTGCCAGCAGCCCGCGGGGCGACTACGAGCAGTACTTC.

This clonotype was detected a few times. This may be a read error: a much more frequent sequence differs by one nucleotide. The rearrangement joins TRBV12-3 or TRBV12-4 to TRBJ2-2, with D tentatively TRBD1 or TRBD2 (5 bases each). This CDR3 has 16 amino acids. CDR3 in DNA: TGTGCCAGCAGATTAGGGGCCGGGGCGCCGACCGGGGAGCTGTTTTTT. This gives the protein CASRLGAGAPTGELFF.

By frequency in the sample, this clonotype is medium-sized. J is TRBJ2-7 and V is TRBV28, with D hard to call. Germline V CDR1 and CDR2: MDHEN, SYDVKM. The CDR3 has 14 residues. V shed 3 bases and J shed 2 bases, with 11 bases lying between them. The CDR3 DNA follows: TGTGCCAGCAGTTTTAATGGTGCTCCCTACGAGCAGTACTTC. This translates into CASSFNGAPYEQYF.

Remarks on this clonotype: Being one base from a much bigger clone, this may be a read error. In this CDR3 the conserved last residue, phenylalanine or tryptophan, is missing, so a read error is likely. This sequence joins TRBV4-1 and TRBJ2-7; D possibly corresponds to TRBD1 (6 bases). CDR1 and CDR2 (germline): MGHRA, YSYEKL. V dropped 3 bases and J dropped 3 bases, with 9 bases sitting between them. This CDR3 has 13 amino acids. This chain's CDR3 is CASSHRDNYEQYL. The CDR3 DNA reads TGCGCCAGCAGCCACCGGGACAACTACGAGCAGTACCTC.

This clonotype was seen repeatedly, ten times or more. The chain carries TRBV15 and TRBJ2-1, with D perhaps TRBD2 (5 bases). The V gene lost 3 bases and the J gene lost 8 bases, with 14 bases spanning the gap. This CDR3 is 14 amino acids long. Per germline, CDR1 LNHNV and CDR2 YYDKDF (reference sequence). CDR3: CATSSLSRAYEQFF. The CDR3 DNA reads TGTGCCACCAGCAGTCTATCGAGGGCCTATGAGCAGTTCTTC.

This clonotype appeared many times. The rearrangement links TRBV19 to TRBJ2-3; a weak D match, TRBD1 (5 bases). Germline V gene lookup returns CDR1 LNHDA and CDR2 SQIVND (reference sequence). V was pared by 7 bases and J by 4 bases, with 9 bases between. This CDR3 comprises 12 residues. The CDR3 loop reads CASMAGSDTQYF. In nucleotides, the CDR3 is TGTGCCAGTATGGCAGGGTCAGATACGCAGTATTTT.

Of note for this clonotype: Just one base apart from a much larger clone, this may be a read error. The rearrangement links TRBV29-1 to TRBJ2-1; no clear D gene. CDR1 is SQVTM and CDR2 is ANQGSEA in the germline V gene. The CDR3 contains 14 residues. CDR3 DNA sequence: TGCAGCGTTGAATTCAGTGATCAATACAATGAGAAGTTCTTC. Protein product: CSVEFSDQYNEKFF.

This clonotype was observed many times. This chain links TRBV13 with TRBJ2-7, with 9 nucleotides matching TRBD1. Germline lookup yields CDR1 PRHDT and CDR2 FYEKMQ (reference sequence). With V trimmed by 0 bases and J by 3 bases, 0 bases remained unmatched. There are 14 residues in the CDR3. CDR3 sequence reads: CASSLGTGGYEQYF. For the CDR3, the DNA is TGTGCCAGCAGCTTAGGGACAGGGGGCTACGAGCAGTACTTC.